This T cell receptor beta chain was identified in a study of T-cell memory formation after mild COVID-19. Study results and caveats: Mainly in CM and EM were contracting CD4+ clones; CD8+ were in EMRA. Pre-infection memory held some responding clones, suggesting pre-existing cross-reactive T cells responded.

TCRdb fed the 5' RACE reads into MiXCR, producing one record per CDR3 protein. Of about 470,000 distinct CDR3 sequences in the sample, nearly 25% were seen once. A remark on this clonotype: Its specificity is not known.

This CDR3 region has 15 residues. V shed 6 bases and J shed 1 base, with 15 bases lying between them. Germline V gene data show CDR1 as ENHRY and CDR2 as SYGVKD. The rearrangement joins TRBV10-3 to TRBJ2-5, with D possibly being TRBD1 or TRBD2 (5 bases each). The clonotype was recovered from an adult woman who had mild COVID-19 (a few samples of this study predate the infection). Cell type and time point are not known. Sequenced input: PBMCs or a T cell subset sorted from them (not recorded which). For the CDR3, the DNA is TGTGCCATCAGGAGGGGAGTGAAGGGCCAAGAGACCCAGTACTTC. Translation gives CAIRRGVKGQETQYF.